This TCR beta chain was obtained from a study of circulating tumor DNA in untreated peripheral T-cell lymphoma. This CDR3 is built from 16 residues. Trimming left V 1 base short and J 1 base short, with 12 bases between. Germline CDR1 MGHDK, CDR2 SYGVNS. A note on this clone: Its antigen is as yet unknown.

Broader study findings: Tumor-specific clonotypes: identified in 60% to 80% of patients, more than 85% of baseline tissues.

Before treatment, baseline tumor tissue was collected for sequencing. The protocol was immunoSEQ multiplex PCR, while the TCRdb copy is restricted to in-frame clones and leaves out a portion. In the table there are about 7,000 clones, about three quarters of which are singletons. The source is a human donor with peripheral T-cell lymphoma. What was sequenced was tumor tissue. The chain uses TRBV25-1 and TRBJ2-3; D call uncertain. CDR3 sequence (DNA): TGTGCCAGCAGTGAATTGGGGAAAGGAGGCACAGATACGCAGTATTTT. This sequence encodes CASSELGKGGTDTQYF.